This T cell receptor beta chain stems from a study of T cells in women clearing cervical HPV infection (dated by TCRdb to the late 2010s). For context, the study as a whole: The cases were 25 to 30 women with histologically confirmed HPV16-related CIN3 or worse, and 2 of those women had invasive cancers. The 20 to 25 controls were women who cleared a single incident HPV16 infection within 12 months without developing precancer or cancer. Case blood was taken at the visit when the lesion was first identified, whereas control blood was taken when infection was no longer detected. Among cases, blood sampling occurred a median of about 160 days after lesion detection, with an interquartile range of roughly 90 to 200 days. Since only a few of the women had HLA typing available, the possibility that HLA type was acting as a confounder could not be ruled out. Nested within Costa Rica's Guanacaste HPV Natural History Study, an exploratory proof-of-principle case-control study compared TCR repertoires across cervical HPV16 outcomes. Cases and controls were matched on year of sample collection and on age within five years. A median age of approximately 31 years was observed in cases versus over 37 in controls, and no significant differences in baseline characteristics were found. The parent cohort enrolled about 9,900 women aged 18 or older in Guanacaste, Costa Rica, in about 1992 to 1995 and followed the women for 7 to 8 years. As quality controls, five blinded duplicates were added to each group, bringing the total to about 60 samples made up of 50 or so participants and some ten replicates.

Every participant had a single incident cervical HPV16 infection, and prevalent HPV16 infections were excluded. Cervical HPV DNA was detected by MY09/MY11 PCR and genotyped by dot-blot hybridization. More than 14 mL of heparinized blood was centrifuged, after which the buffy coat was aliquoted, frozen at -30 degrees C, and then stored at -80 degrees C. QIAGEN kits were used to extract genomic DNA from buffy coat specimens. Broader findings and caveats from the paper: The cross-sectional design could not show whether the associations came before the infection or were a result of it, and neither effector/memory subsets nor HPV-specific T cells were isolated. T-cell numbers per sample were unknown, so richness differences could reflect varying T-cell content rather than repertoire biology. By combining richness with V gene abundances, random forest classifiers separated cases from controls with an estimated AUC of about 0.86. Across sequencing depths, CIN3+ cases showed significantly higher TCR repertoire richness than controls, but evenness did not differ between the groups.

A remark on this clone: Its antigen has not been determined.

The immunoSEQ assay used multiplex PCR to amplify TCR beta CDR3 regions from an average of roughly 1.2 ug of genomic DNA per sample. The assay corrected primer bias using a complete synthetic TCR repertoire to establish an amplification baseline. The amplicons were sequenced using the Illumina platform. As for how the authors treated the data: Sequences were error-corrected by clustering with frequency ratios and a modified nearest-neighbor algorithm and were then analyzed in the immunoSEQ Analyzer with IMGT gene definitions. TCR richness and evenness were averaged over 20 rarefaction repeats at each rarefaction depth, excluding samples with fewer sequences than the depth. Wilcoxon rank sum tests with FDR correction were used to compare V, D and J gene relative abundances between the groups. Blinded duplicates gave an intraclass correlation of around 95% for TCR richness and an average of approximately 83% across around 70 gene segments. As stored in TCRdb, this immuneACCESS dataset retains in-frame rearrangements with V and J assigned. A fraction of the clones does not appear; measured against another copy, unresolved V genes explain less than half of the discrepancy, and the remainder lacks a known reason. That table supplies the V and J calls and clone size; D and trimming were determined from the DNA. For this sample, the table gives tens of thousands of clones. Together, the top ten hold approximately 2.4% of the sample.

What was sequenced was blood buffy coat. The sequence derives from a woman between 18 and 70 years old with a cervical HPV16 infection that either progressed to CIN3+ or cleared (not recorded which).

The DNA read from the CDR3 is TGTGCCAGCAGCTTAGGGGGCAGCCGTTATAGCAATCAGCCG. It specifies CASSLGGSRYSNQP. The whole CDR3 region reads CASSLGGSRYSNQPQYF. In this chain, TRBV7-6 is recombined with TRBJ2-3, and the D gene may be TRBD1, 5 bases matching. The read terminates 3 residues before the CDR3 end, so the remaining end is supplied by the germline J gene. Reading from cysteine to phenylalanine, the CDR3 counts 17 amino acids. Only the CDR3 bases that were read are kept: 42 of them, in frame from base 1. Based on the germline V gene, the CDR1 and CDR2 sequences are SGHVS and FNYEAQ.